This is a list of T cell receptor beta chains from one sample in a study of response to subunit inactivated influenza vaccine. TCRdb analysed the RT-PCR reads with MiXCR anew, one entry per CDR3 protein. The repertoire holds 550,000 to 800,000 distinct CDR3 sequences, with about 15% as singletons. The input for sequencing was PBMCs from blood, taken less than 15 days before vaccination. These receptors all stem from a man aged 50 or older who received an inactivated influenza vaccine. Both conserved end residues are part of each CDR3. D genes are given only for firm matches. Expanded clones get a size class; other rows say once, few or many, or leave the size out.

abundance | d_gene | j_gene | v_gene | CDR3aa | CDR3nt
few | . | TRBJ2-3 | TRBV29-1 | CSGGGTADTQYF | TGCAGCGGGGGGGGGACAGCAGATACGCAGTATTTT
few | TRBD2 | TRBJ2-5 | TRBV6-5 | CASSYSPSGGETQYF | TGTGCCAGCAGTTACAGTCCTAGCGGGGGGGAGACCCAGTACTTC
. | . | TRBJ2-2 | TRBV6-2/TRBV6-3 | CASLTGSGRAGELFF | TGTGCCAGCCTAACCGGGTCCGGACGGGCCGGGGAGCTGTTTTTT
. | TRBD2 | TRBJ2-2 | TRBV5-1 | CASSFAGGGTTGELFF | TGCGCCAGCAGCTTCGCGGGCGGGGGAACCACCGGGGAGCTGTTTTTT
. | . | TRBJ1-2 | TRBV10-3 | CAISDLASGRYGYTF | TGTGCCATCAGTGACCTGGCCTCAGGGCGGTATGGCTACACCTTC
few | TRBD1 | TRBJ1-5 | TRBV6-1 | CASGGQSINQPQHF | TGTGCCAGCGGGGGACAGTCAATCAATCAGCCCCAGCATTTT
few | TRBD2 | TRBJ2-3 | TRBV5-1 | CASSLALLAGAKSTDTQYF | TGCGCCAGCAGCTTGGCCTTACTAGCGGGGGCAAAAAGCACAGATACGCAGTATTTT
few | TRBD2 | TRBJ2-1 | TRBV6-5 | CASSLTGLAGVEQFF | TGTGCCAGCAGTTTAACGGGACTAGCGGGGGTTGAGCAGTTCTTC
many | . | TRBJ2-3 | TRBV4-1 | CASIGGRDTDTQYF | TGCGCCAGCATCGGGGGCAGGGACACAGATACGCAGTATTTT
. | . | TRBJ2-5 | TRBV7-7 | CASSFEQRKQETQYF | TGTGCTAGCAGCTTTGAACAGCGCAAACAAGAGACCCAGTACTTC
. | . | TRBJ1-4 | TRBV18 | CASSPMGEKLFF | TGTGCCAGCTCACCAATGGGTGAAAAACTGTTTTTT
few | . | TRBJ2-6 | TRBV6-1 | CASRQGYGANVLTF | TGTGCCAGCAGACAGGGTTACGGGGCCAACGTCCTGACTTTC
few | . | TRBJ2-1 | TRBV7-9 | CASRSKAGSYNEQFF | TGTGCCAGCAGATCGAAAGCAGGGTCCTACAATGAGCAGTTCTTC
. | . | TRBJ1-5 | TRBV6-6 | CASSYISNQPQHF | TGTGCCAGCAGTTATATAAGCAATCAGCCCCAGCATTTT
. | TRBD1 | TRBJ2-7 | TRBV20-1 | CSLGQGSYEQYF | TGCAGTTTGGGACAGGGGTCCTACGAGCAGTACTTC
. | . | TRBJ1-2 | TRBV3-1 | CASSQQTVNYGYTF | TGTGCCAGCAGCCAACAGACAGTAAACTATGGCTACACCTTC
. | TRBD1 | TRBJ1-1 | TRBV4-2 | CASRVTGENTEAFF | TGTGCCAGCAGGGTGACAGGGGAGAACACTGAAGCTTTCTTT
many | . | TRBJ1-5 | TRBV6-1 | CASSMENSGQPQHF | TGTGCCAGCAGTATGGAGAATTCCGGTCAGCCCCAGCATTTT
. | TRBD2 | TRBJ2-5 | TRBV6-1 | CASSGLLLAGGLKETQYF | TGTGCCAGCAGTGGACTTCTTTTAGCGGGGGGTCTAAAAGAGACCCAGTACTTC
many | TRBD1 | TRBJ2-1 | TRBV11-1 | CASSTDRGLPYNEQFF | TGTGCCAGCAGCACTGACAGGGGATTACCGTACAATGAGCAGTTCTTC
few | . | TRBJ1-1 | TRBV7-9 | CASSLGQSAFF | TGTGCCAGCAGCCTCGGACAGTCGGCTTTCTTT
. | TRBD2 | TRBJ2-1 | TRBV13 | CASSAGASSGYNEQFF | TGTGCCAGCAGCGCAGGGGCCTCTAGCGGGTACAATGAGCAGTTCTTC
few | TRBD2 | TRBJ2-5 | TRBV10-2 | CATRSGGLAFQETQYF | TGCGCCACTAGGAGCGGGGGGCTCGCTTTTCAAGAGACCCAGTACTTC
. | TRBD2 | TRBJ2-1 | TRBV11-2 | CASSLRLAGVLYEQFF | TGTGCCAGCAGCTTGAGACTAGCGGGAGTGTTGTATGAGCAGTTCTTC
many | TRBD1 | TRBJ2-1 | TRBV29-1 | CSVEPIDRDNEQFF | TGCAGCGTTGAACCCATCGACAGGGACAATGAGCAGTTCTTC
. | . | TRBJ2-5 | TRBV10-1 | CASSAGKIRQETQYF | TGCGCCAGCAGTGCTGGGAAGATCCGCCAAGAGACCCAGTACTTC
few | . | TRBJ2-1 | TRBV4-1 | CASSQGGALSYNEQFF | TGCGCCAGCAGCCAAGGGGGGGCACTCTCCTACAATGAGCAGTTCTTC
few | TRBD2 | TRBJ2-2 | TRBV6-1 | CASSEREGPGELFF | TGTGCCAGCAGTGAGCGGGAGGGCCCAGGGGAGCTGTTTTTT
. | . | TRBJ2-1 | TRBV29-1 | CSVTAVGTYGEQFF | TGCAGCGTAACAGCGGTTGGAACGTACGGTGAGCAGTTCTTC
. | TRBD2 | TRBJ2-7 | TRBV6-2/TRBV6-3 | CASSYGLAAYTYEQYF | TGTGCCAGCAGTTACGGGCTAGCGGCCTATACCTACGAGCAGTACTTC
few | . | TRBJ2-1 | TRBV5-1 | CASSLAEHYEQFF | TGCGCCAGCAGCTTGGCCGAACACTATGAGCAGTTCTTC
. | . | TRBJ2-5 | TRBV27 | CASSRAEKETQYF | TGTGCCAGCAGTCGAGCGGAGAAAGAGACCCAGTACTTC
few | TRBD2 | TRBJ2-3 | TRBV3-1 | CASSQLGAGEADTQYF | TGTGCCAGCAGCCAGTTGGGTGCGGGAGAGGCGGATACGCAGTATTTT
. | . | TRBJ2-6 | TRBV2 | CASSEGGTGANVLTF | TGTGCCAGCAGTGAAGGAGGGACTGGGGCCAACGTCCTGACTTTC
many | TRBD1 | TRBJ1-2 | TRBV24-1 | CATAPGTGVTGYTF | TGTGCCACTGCTCCCGGGACAGGGGTAACTGGCTACACCTTC
many | . | TRBJ1-2 | TRBV27 | CASSPTGNYGYTF | TGTGCCAGCAGCCCCACAGGGAACTATGGCTACACCTTC
. | . | TRBJ2-1 | TRBV3-1 | CASQWGTYNEQFF | TGTGCCAGCCAGTGGGGGACCTACAATGAGCAGTTCTTC
few | TRBD2 | TRBJ2-5 | TRBV20-1 | CSASELAGLQETQYF | TGCAGTGCTAGTGAGCTAGCGGGTCTCCAAGAGACCCAGTACTTC